This T cell receptor beta chain was profiled in a study of early T cells in non-severe SARS-CoV-2 infection. A few counts support this clonotype. The CDR3 has 16 residues. With V trimmed by 7 bases and J by 1 base, 10 bases remained unmatched. TCRdb used MiXCR to reprocess the 5' RACE reads, holding one entry per CDR3 protein. The repertoire holds about 110,000 distinct CDR3 sequences, with about 12% as singletons. Sequencing was carried out using whole blood. The sequence was collected from an adult who was a healthcare worker with PCR-confirmed SARS-CoV-2 infection or an uninfected control (not recorded which). The gene calls are TRBV12-3 or TRBV12-4 and TRBJ1-3, with 7 positions matching TRBD1. As DNA, the CDR3 is TGTGCCAGCACTACCCAACAGGGGAAGTCTGGAAACACCATATATTTT. Protein product: CASTTQQGKSGNTIYF.